This TCR beta chain was captured in a study of blood T cell repertoires in COVID-19. The CDR3 consists of 13 residues. Trimming cost V 3 bases and J 5 bases, with 7 bases left between them. Germline CDR1 reads ENHRY; CDR2 reads SYGVKD. Using immunoSEQ multiplex PCR, the repertoire was profiled, and TCRdb retains in-frame clones only, with some absent. The sample yields roughly 190,000 clones, 65% to 85% seen once. The sequencing sample was made of peripheral blood. The V call is TRBV10-3, the J call TRBJ1-4; unclear D gene. The origin of this receptor is a human donor with acute or convalescent COVID-19. The donor label of this sample is uncertain. The DNA for the CDR3 is TGTGCCATCAGTGATACAGCAAATGAAAAACTGTTTTTT. Translating it yields CAISDTANEKLFF.